The clone carrying this T cell receptor beta chain has a count of ten or more. Its specificity is not known. MiXCR, run by TCRdb on the 5' RACE reads, gives a single entry per CDR3 protein. The sample contains some 150,000 distinct CDR3 sequences, roughly 11% of which appear only once. The sample is drawn from a study of CD8 T cells in ankylosing spondylitis. Whole-study findings and limits: Within peripheral blood, clones linked to disease were CD8+ and relatively rare. A TCR beta motif of about 8 highly homologous variants appeared characteristic of ankylosing spondylitis blood.

The clonotype originates from a female donor with ankylosing spondylitis or in good health (not recorded which). The specimen sequenced was blood, either unsorted or a sorted T cell fraction (not recorded which).

This chain's CDR3 is CASSLGQGLEQYF. The CDR3, as DNA: TGCGCCAGCAGCTTGGGACAGGGTCTCGAGCAGTACTTC. The chain uses TRBV5-1 and TRBJ2-7; TRBD1 matches at 7 bases. V gave up 0 bases and J gave up 6 bases; unmatched junction bases: 3. The germline CDR1 and CDR2 sequences are SGHRS and YFSETQ. The CDR3 length is 13 residues.